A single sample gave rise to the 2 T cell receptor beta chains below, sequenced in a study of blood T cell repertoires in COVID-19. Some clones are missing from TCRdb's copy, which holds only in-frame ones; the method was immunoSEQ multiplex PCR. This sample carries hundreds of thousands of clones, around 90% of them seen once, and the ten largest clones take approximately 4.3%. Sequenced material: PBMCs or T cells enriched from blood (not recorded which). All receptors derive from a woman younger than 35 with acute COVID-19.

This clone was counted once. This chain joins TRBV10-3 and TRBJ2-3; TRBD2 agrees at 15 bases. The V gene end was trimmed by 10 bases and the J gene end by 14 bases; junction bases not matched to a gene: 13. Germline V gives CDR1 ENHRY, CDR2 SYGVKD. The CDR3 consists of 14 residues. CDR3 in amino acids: CATHGTSGGSGWYF. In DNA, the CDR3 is TGTGCCACGCATGGGACTAGCGGGGGGTCGGGTTGGTATTTT.

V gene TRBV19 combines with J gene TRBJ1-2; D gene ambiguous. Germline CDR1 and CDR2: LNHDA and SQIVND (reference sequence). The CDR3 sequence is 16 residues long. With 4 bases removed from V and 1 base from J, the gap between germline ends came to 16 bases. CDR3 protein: CASSTNPRLHNYGYTF. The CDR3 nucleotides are TGTGCCAGTAGTACAAATCCGAGACTTCATAACTATGGCTACACCTTC.